This is a list of T cell receptor beta chains from one sample in a study of vaccination effects on CD4 cells after COVID-19. Using immunoSEQ multiplex PCR, the repertoire was profiled, and TCRdb retains in-frame clones only, with some absent. The sample holds under 60,000 clones; more than 75% are singletons and the top ten take around 5.5%. No antigens are known for them. The sample in question was CD4+ T cells from PBMCs cultured with HIV peptides, obtained before COVID-19 vaccination. These receptors were taken from a human donor who had a prior SARS-CoV-2 infection. Each CDR3 is given with its conserved first and last residue. The D gene is left open where the match is weak. The size of a clone is reported for some rows only, either as once, few or many, or as a class for expanded clones.

NA	NA	TRBV11-2	TRBJ2-5	CASTLRGLAEETQYF	TGTGCCAGCACTCTGAGGGGGCTAGCGGAGGAGACCCAGTACTTC
NA	NA	TRBV6-5	TRBJ2-1	CASSLQGGYNEQFF	TGTGCCAGCAGTCTACAGGGTGGCTACAATGAGCAGTTCTTC
NA	NA	TRBV25-1	TRBJ2-2	CASRLDTGELFF	TGTGCCAGCAGACTAGACACCGGGGAGCTGTTTTTT
TRBD2	NA	TRBV7-9	TRBJ2-5	CASSIAGQETQYF	TGTGCCAGCAGTATAGCGGGGCAAGAGACCCAGTACTTC
NA	few	TRBV6-6	TRBJ1-6	CASSYVGGGDSPLHF	TGTGCCAGCAGTTACGTGGGGGGAGGAGATTCACCCCTCCACTTT
TRBD2	NA	TRBV28	TRBJ2-3	CASSLIGTKYF	TGTGCCAGCAGTTTAATCGGGACTAAGTATTTT
NA	once	TRBV3-1/TRBV3-2	TRBJ2-7	CASSRPSIGTEQYF	TGTGCCAGCAGCCGTCCGTCAATCGGTACCGAGCAGTACTTC
TRBD2	few	TRBV15	TRBJ2-2	CATSNGLAGVYTGELFF	TGTGCCACCAGCAACGGACTAGCGGGGGTTTACACCGGGGAGCTGTTTTTT
TRBD1	NA	TRBV6-5	TRBJ2-7	CASTSGTVEGEQYF	TGTGCCAGCACCTCGGGGACAGTAGAGGGGGAGCAGTACTTC
NA	few	TRBV4-2	TRBJ1-6	CASSQEVRYNSPLHF	TGTGCCAGCAGCCAGGAGGTCCGCTATAATTCACCCCTCCACTTT
TRBD1	NA	TRBV18	TRBJ1-5	CASSPRSQGENQPQHF	TGTGCCAGCTCACCACGAAGCCAGGGGGAAAATCAGCCCCAGCATTTT
NA	NA	TRBV30	TRBJ1-2	CAWSLEWGGGYTF	TGTGCCTGGAGTCTCGAATGGGGAGGTGGCTACACCTTC
TRBD1	NA	TRBV5-8	TRBJ2-4	CASSFFTGGQNIQYF	TGTGCCAGCAGCTTTTTTACAGGGGGACAAAACATTCAGTACTTC
TRBD1	NA	TRBV5-5	TRBJ1-2	CASTLTGTGLVYGYTF	TGTGCCAGCACCCTCACCGGGACAGGGTTAGTCTATGGCTACACCTTC
NA	few	TRBV18	TRBJ2-7	CASSPLRQNEQYF	TGTGCCAGCTCACCACTGAGACAGAACGAGCAGTACTTC
NA	NA	TRBV24-1	TRBJ2-3	CATSRSGRTDTQYF	TGTGCCACCAGTCGCTCCGGGCGCACAGATACGCAGTATTTT
TRBD1	once	TRBV11-3	TRBJ2-7	CASSLTMTGGSYEQYF	TGTGCCAGCAGCTTGACTATGACAGGGGGTTCCTACGAGCAGTACTTC
NA	NA	TRBV18	TRBJ1-3	CASSATADSGNTIYF	TGTGCCAGCTCAGCAACAGCAGACTCTGGAAACACCATATATTTT
NA	NA	TRBV30	TRBJ1-6	CAWTTLYNSPLHF	TGTGCCTGGACCACGCTTTATAATTCACCCCTCCACTTT
TRBD1	NA	TRBV19	TRBJ1-1	CASSIIGQGWATEAFF	TGTGCCAGTAGTATAATCGGACAGGGATGGGCCACTGAAGCTTTCTTT
NA	NA	TRBV24-1	TRBJ1-1	CATSDPGLEGQLQF	TGTGCCACCAGTGATCCGGGTTTGGAGGGCCAACTACAATTT
TRBD2	NA	TRBV4-3	TRBJ2-7	CASSQGTRGQYF	TGCGCCAGCAGCCAAGGGACTAGGGGGCAGTACTTC
NA	NA	TRBV9	TRBJ1-6	CASSASSGGRNSPLHF	TGTGCCAGCAGCGCTTCATCGGGGGGGCGAAATTCACCCCTCCACTTT
TRBD2	NA	TRBV2	TRBJ2-1	CASGPSGGYNEQFF	TGTGCCAGCGGCCCTAGCGGGGGTTACAATGAGCAGTTCTTC
NA	few	TRBV9	TRBJ2-1	CASSLEGAQIGYNEQFF	TGTGCCAGCAGTTTGGAGGGGGCCCAAATTGGTTACAATGAGCAGTTCTTC
TRBD2	NA	TRBV7-3	TRBJ2-1	CASSTPGLAGGNEQFF	TGTGCCAGCAGCACACCGGGACTAGCGGGAGGGAATGAGCAGTTCTTC
TRBD2	NA	TRBV15	TRBJ2-3	CATSKLAGGLGDTQYF	TGTGCCACCAGCAAGCTAGCGGGGGGGCTGGGAGATACGCAGTATTTT
NA	NA	TRBV7-2	TRBJ1-6	CASSLRGASSDSPLHF	TGTGCCAGCAGCTTACGGGGGGCTTCGTCGGATTCACCCCTCCACTTT
NA	NA	TRBV29-1	TRBJ2-1	CSARRAGDEQFF	TGCAGCGCCCGCCGTGCGGGCGATGAGCAGTTCTTC
TRBD1	NA	TRBV7-3	TRBJ2-7	CASSLFSGGEQYF	TGTGCCAGCAGCCTTTTTTCAGGGGGCGAGCAGTACTTC
NA	NA	TRBV5-1	TRBJ2-3	CASSSSGTDTDTQYF	TGCGCCAGCAGCTCATCCGGGACGGACACAGATACGCAGTATTTT
TRBD1	NA	TRBV5-1	TRBJ2-5	CASSLLPRQGIGQETQYF	TGCGCCAGCAGCTTGCTCCCGAGACAGGGGATCGGCCAAGAGACCCAGTACTTC
TRBD2	few	TRBV11-3	TRBJ2-3	CASSLALGTSRVDTQYF	TGTGCCAGCAGCTTAGCCCTCGGGACTAGTCGCGTCGATACGCAGTATTTT
NA	NA	TRBV6-1	TRBJ2-1	CASSEGQAAYNEQFF	TGTGCCAGCAGTGAAGGCCAGGCAGCCTACAATGAGCAGTTCTTC
TRBD1	NA	TRBV29-1	TRBJ2-7	CSVEGGQGANEQYF	TGCAGCGTTGAAGGGGGACAGGGGGCAAACGAGCAGTACTTC